Listed here are 25 T cell receptor beta chains from one sample, sequenced in a study of cytomegalovirus exposure and HLA in healthy donors. The PCR employed 60 Vbeta primers together with 13 Jbeta primers. Sequencing used immunoSEQ multiplex PCR; TCRdb keeps in-frame clones, though not all of them. The table includes over 60,000 clones, roughly 77% detected once. Specimen: PBMCs. The source is a woman aged 30 to 39 in good health and CMV-seronegative.

A remark on this clone: Sequence at one end of the junction differs from germline and may be a read error. Other DNA sequences within the sample encode an identical CDR3. The chain is built from TRBV18 and TRBJ2-5; TRBD1 matches at 7 bases. Germline V lookup: CDR1 KGHSH, CDR2 LQKENI. The CDR3 spans 14 residues. The CDR3 spells CASSPQGGRETQYF. The CDR3 region has the DNA TGTGCCAGCTCGCCACAAGGGGGCCGGGAGACCCAGTACTTC.

The chain has TRBV18 and TRBJ2-1; the D gene is possibly TRBD2 (5 bases). The CDR3 totals 14 residues. The germline CDR1 and CDR2 sequences are KGHSH and LQKENI. Trimming stripped 4 bases from V and 2 bases from J, with 9 bases between. The chain's CDR3 is CASSLGNPYNEQFF. The CDR3 bases are TGTGCCAGCTCACTCGGGAATCCCTACAATGAGCAGTTCTTC.

This sequence joins TRBV28 and TRBJ2-1; 10 bases agree with TRBD2. Germline CDR1 and CDR2: MDHEN and SYDVKM. V was clipped by 4 bases and J by 7 bases; unmatched bases: 7. The CDR3 covers 15 residues. The CDR3 spells CASSYLAGEKNEQFF. CDR3 sequence (DNA): TGTGCCAGCAGTTACCTAGCGGGAGAAAAGAATGAGCAGTTCTTC.

This chain links TRBV5-1 with TRBJ2-3; D is perhaps TRBD2 (8 bases). The CDR3 is 16 amino acids. Germline V CDR1 and CDR2: SGHRS, YFSETQ. V lost 4 bases to trimming and J lost 4 bases, with 19 bases between them. The CDR3: CASSGGGQGVPDTQYF. The CDR3 DNA reads as TGCGCCAGCAGCGGCGGGGGGCAGGGGGTCCCAGATACGCAGTATTTT.

The CDR3 DNA is TGTGCCAGCAGCCAAGACCGAGCGGGCCGCCTGCAGTACGTC. This sequence encodes CASSQDRAGRLQYV. The chain employs TRBV14 and TRBJ2-7, with D perhaps TRBD2 (6 bases). CDR3 length: 14 amino acids. CDR1 SGHDN and CDR2 FVKESK come from the germline V gene. V gave up 0 bases and J gave up 9 bases, with 15 bases separating them.

This clone was seen a single time. The rearrangement links TRBV10-2 to TRBJ2-1; 10 nucleotides agree with TRBD2. This CDR3 is 16 amino acids long. CDR1 WSHSY and CDR2 SAAADI come from the germline V gene. V lost 6 bases and J lost 5; bases outside the gene matches: 10. The CDR3 DNA follows: TGCGCCAGCAGGATCGGGACTAGCGCATCCGACAATGAGCAGTTCTTC. It yields the protein CASRIGTSASDNEQFF.

CDR3 nucleotide sequence: TGTGCCAGCAGCCCCTCGGACAGGGGGCGGGATGAGCAGTTCTTC. Translation gives CASSPSDRGRDEQFF. The chain couples TRBV7-9 to TRBJ2-1; 11 bases fit TRBD1. CDR3 size: 15 residues. Germline loops: CDR1 SEHNR, CDR2 FQNEAQ (reference sequence). V was pared by 5 bases and J by 8 bases, with 8 bases of the junction left unmatched.

A word on this clone: One end of the junction is discordant with germline, which a read error may explain. The chain employs TRBV5-1 and TRBJ2-1; TRBD1 aligns across 8 bases. The CDR3 runs 15 residues. Germline-derived CDR1 and CDR2 are SGHRS and YFSETQ. The CDR3 is CASSLEARGLDERFF. In DNA form, the CDR3 reads TGCGCCAGCAGCTTGGAGGCCAGGGGGCTCGATGAGCGGTTCTTC.

This clone was picked up a small number of times. The chain has TRBV10-1 and TRBJ2-3, with 12 bases fitting TRBD1. The length of the CDR3 is 15 residues. The V and J ends lost 7 bases and 7 bases, in that order; junction bases with no gene match: 9. From germline, CDR1 is WNHNN and CDR2 SYGVQD (reference sequence). The CDR3 sequence: CASTGGGQGAHTQYF. CDR3 coding DNA: TGCGCCAGCACCGGAGGGGGACAGGGGGCCCATACGCAGTATTTT.

The chain's CDR3 is CASSRGGILYEQYF. The DNA for the CDR3 is TGTGCCAGCAGCCGGGGCGGGATATTGTACGAGCAGTACTTC. The chain recombines TRBV7-2 with TRBJ2-5, with D perhaps matching TRBD2 (6 bases). Gene TRBJ2-7 matches the end of the DNA better, so the J call may be wrong. From germline, CDR1 is SGHTA and CDR2 FQGNSA. The CDR3 is 14 amino acids.

This chain links TRBV7-8 with TRBJ2-7; TRBD1 matches 9 bases. Per the germline V gene, CDR1 is SGHVS and CDR2 is FQNEAQ. The V and J ends lost 5 bases and 6 bases, in that order; junction bases with no gene match: 2. This CDR3 is 12 amino acids long. CDR3 sequence reads: CASSPDRGEQYV. The CDR3 nucleotides are TGTGCCAGCAGCCCGGACAGGGGCGAGCAGTACGTC.

The V and J genes are TRBV28 and TRBJ2-6; 8 bases map to TRBD2. Trimming took 6 bases from V and 2 from J; bases not matched to a gene: 3. The germline V gene has CDR1 MDHEN and CDR2 SYDVKM. This CDR3 comprises 15 residues. The CDR3 protein is CASSPGGTGANVLTF. CDR3 sequence (DNA): TGTGCCAGCAGCCCGGGGGGGACTGGGGCCAACGTCCTGACTTTC. The entire variable domain, with the rest obtained from reference TRBV28 and TRBJ2-6, is as follows: DVKVTQSSRYLVKRTGEKVFLECVQDMDHENMFWYRQDPGLGLRLIYFSYDVKMKEKGDIPEGYSVSREKKERFSLILESASTNQTSMYLCASSPGGTGANVLTFGAGSRLTVL.

The gene calls are TRBV7-9 and TRBJ2-7; possibly TRBD1 for D (6 bases). This CDR3 region has 18 residues. Germline V gives CDR1 SEHNR, CDR2 FQNEAQ (reference sequence). The CDR3 protein is CSSSLGFTPGHLSYEQYV. CDR3 coding DNA: TGTTCCAGCAGCTTAGGGTTCACCCCGGGACACCTCTCCTACGAGCAGTACGTC.

This sequence joins TRBV2 and TRBJ1-2; 10 bases are a match to TRBD1. The CDR3 runs 15 residues. The V and J ends lost 3 bases and 7 bases, in that order; junction bases with no gene match: 8. Germline V CDR1 and CDR2: SNHLY, FYNNEI. CDR3 nucleotide sequence: TGTGCCAGCAGTGACCGGGGACAGGGGTTTTGTGGCTACACCTTC. It is translated as CASSDRGQGFCGYTF.

The V and J genes are TRBV10-3 and TRBJ1-2, with D unclear. The CDR3 has 12 amino acids. Trimming stripped 8 bases from V and 7 bases from J, with 14 bases between. Germline V gene data show CDR1 as ENHRY and CDR2 as SYGVKD. CDR3 sequence: CAIGEVEFGYTF. The CDR3 nucleotides are TGTGCCATCGGGGAGGTGGAATTTGGCTACACCTTC.

The V gene is TRBV28, the J gene TRBJ2-7; the D gene is possibly TRBD2 (5 bases). The CDR3 covers 14 residues. Germline loops: CDR1 MDHEN, CDR2 SYDVKM. V was trimmed by 7 bases and J by 3 bases, leaving 16 bases between them. The CDR3 sequence is CASTPSRRYYEQYF. In DNA, the CDR3 is TGTGCCAGCACCCCTAGCAGGCGATACTACGAGCAGTACTTC. Combining the CDR3 with reference TRBV28 and TRBJ2-7 gives the whole variable domain DVKVTQSSRYLVKRTGEKVFLECVQDMDHENMFWYRQDPGLGLRLIYFSYDVKMKEKGDIPEGYSVSREKKERFSLILESASTNQTSMYLCASTPSRRYYEQYFGPGTRLTVT.

The chain carries TRBV13 and TRBJ1-1, with TRBD1 as a possible D gene (6 bases). The CDR3 is 15 amino acids. The V end lost 5 bases, the J end lost 2 bases, and 15 bases lay between the germline ends. Germline loops: CDR1 PRHDT, CDR2 FYEKMQ (reference sequence). CDR3 nucleotide sequence: TGTGCCAGCAGCCCTAGAGGGGGTGGAAACACTGAAGCTTTCTTT. Protein: CASSPRGGGNTEAFF.

This rearrangement joins TRBV27 to TRBJ2-4; D is unclear. V was clipped by 0 bases and J by 0 bases, with 9 bases between them. CDR1 MNHEY and CDR2 SMNVEV come from the germline V gene (reference sequence). The CDR3 is 16 amino acids. The CDR3 reads CASSLSGAVAKNIQYF. The CDR3 nucleotides are TGTGCCAGCAGTTTATCGGGTGCGGTAGCCAAAAACATTCAGTACTTC.

The CDR3 region is CASRDSNTGELFF. CDR3 coding DNA: TGTGCCTCCCGAGACAGTAACACCGGGGAGCTGTTTTTT. The chain recombines TRBV27 with TRBJ2-2; tentative D call: TRBD1 (5 bases). V was pared by 11 bases and J by 2 bases, with 12 bases between. Germline CDR1 and CDR2: MNHEY and SMNVEV (reference sequence). CDR3 length: 13 residues.

This sequence joins TRBV10-3 and TRBJ1-4, with 9 bases identical to TRBD1. The CDR3 contains 17 residues. V was clipped by 6 bases and J by 8 bases; unmatched bases: 16. Germline-derived CDR1 and CDR2 are ENHRY and SYGVKD. The CDR3 is CAIRDYANRGLGEKLFF. As DNA, the CDR3 is TGTGCCATCAGAGACTACGCCAACAGGGGGCTGGGGGAAAAACTGTTTTTT.

The chain combines TRBV2 with TRBJ2-7; 10 positions match TRBD1. The CDR3 loop spans 14 amino acids. V was pared by 4 bases and J by 3 bases, with 3 bases of the junction left unmatched. Germline-derived CDR1 and CDR2 are SNHLY and FYNNEI. The CDR3: CASSGGQGFYEQYV. DNA for the CDR3: TGTGCCAGCAGTGGGGGACAGGGGTTCTACGAGCAGTACGTC.

This rearrangement joins TRBV13 to TRBJ2-2; the D gene is possibly TRBD1 (6 bases). CDR1 PRHDT and CDR2 FYEKMQ come from the germline V gene (reference sequence). The CDR3 consists of 16 residues. V was cut by 0 bases and J by 0 bases, with 8 bases left in between. The CDR3 here is CASSLGGQTNTGELFF. The CDR3 DNA follows: TGTGCCAGCAGCTTAGGAGGACAGACGAACACCGGGGAGCTGTTTTTT.

V is TRBV9 and J is TRBJ2-7; 12 bases are shared with TRBD2. Germline lookup yields CDR1 SGDLS and CDR2 YYNGEE. CDR3 length equals 15 residues. The ends lost 0 bases at V and 6 bases at J; junction bases unmatched: 4. Here the CDR3 DNA reads TGTGCCAGCAGCGTAGTAAGACTAGCGGGAGCCGAGCAGTACTTC. Protein: CASSVVRLAGAEQYF.

This clone was picked up one time. This rearrangement joins TRBV6-5 to TRBJ2-5; TRBD2 might be the D (5 bases). The V end lost 5 bases, the J end lost 11 bases, and 12 bases lay between the germline ends. Germline V gene lookup returns CDR1 MNHEY and CDR2 SVGAGI. The CDR3 sequence is 11 residues long. The CDR3 region has the DNA TGTGCCAGCAGTGAGAATAGGGAGCAGTACTTC. Its protein product is CASSENREQYF.

The rearrangement joins TRBV28 to TRBJ1-2; 9 bases map to TRBD1. V dropped 5 bases and J dropped 1; count of bases not matched to a gene: 11. CDR1 is MDHEN, CDR2 SYDVKM, per germline. The CDR3 has 17 amino acids. The CDR3 DNA follows: TGTGCCAGCAGTGTCCCAATGGGACAGGGATATAACTATGGCTACACCTTC. Translation gives CASSVPMGQGYNYGYTF.